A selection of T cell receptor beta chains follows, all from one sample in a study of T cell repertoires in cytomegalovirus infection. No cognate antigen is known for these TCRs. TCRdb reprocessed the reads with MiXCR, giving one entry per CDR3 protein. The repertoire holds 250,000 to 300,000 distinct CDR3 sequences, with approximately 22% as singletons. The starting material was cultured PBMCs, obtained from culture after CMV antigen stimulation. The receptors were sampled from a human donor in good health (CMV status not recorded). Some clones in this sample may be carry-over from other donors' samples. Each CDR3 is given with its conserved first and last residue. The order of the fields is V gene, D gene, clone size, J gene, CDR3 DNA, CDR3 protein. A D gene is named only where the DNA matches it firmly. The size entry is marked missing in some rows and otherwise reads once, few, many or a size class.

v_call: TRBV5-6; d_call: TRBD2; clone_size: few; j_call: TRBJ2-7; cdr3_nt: TGTGCCAGCAGCGTCGGACTAGCGGCAAGGGCCTACGAGCAGTACTTC; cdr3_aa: CASSVGLAARAYEQYF
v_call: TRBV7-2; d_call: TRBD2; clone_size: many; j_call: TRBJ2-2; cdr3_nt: TGTGCCAGCAGCCGAATCGTAGCGGGAGGGTCCTCGGGCGGGGAGCTGTTTTTT; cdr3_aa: CASSRIVAGGSSGGELFF
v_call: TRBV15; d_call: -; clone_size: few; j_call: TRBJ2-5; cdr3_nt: TGTGCCACCAGCACCGGAATAACCCAGTACTTC; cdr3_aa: CATSTGITQYF
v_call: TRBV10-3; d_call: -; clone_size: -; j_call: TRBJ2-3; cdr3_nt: TGTGCCATCGGGGCTAGTTCAGATACGCAGTATTTT; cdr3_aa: CAIGASSDTQYF
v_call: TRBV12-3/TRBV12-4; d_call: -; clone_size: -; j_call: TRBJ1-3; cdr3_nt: TGTGCCAGCAGCTCCGATGCTAGGGACACCATATATTTT; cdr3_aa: CASSSDARDTIYF
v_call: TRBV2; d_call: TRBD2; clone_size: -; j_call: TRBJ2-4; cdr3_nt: TGTGCCAGCAGTGGTGGGACTAGCGGGAGTCAGGAGTACTTC; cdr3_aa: CASSGGTSGSQEYF
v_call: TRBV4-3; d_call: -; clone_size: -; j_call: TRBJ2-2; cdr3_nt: TGCGCCAGCAGCCAAGGTGGGAGTCCGAACACCGGGGAGCTGTTTTTT; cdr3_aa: CASSQGGSPNTGELFF
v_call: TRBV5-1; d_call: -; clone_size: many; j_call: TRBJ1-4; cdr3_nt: TGCGCCAGCAGCTCTTCGGCTGGTGAAAAACTGTTTTTT; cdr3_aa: CASSSSAGEKLFF
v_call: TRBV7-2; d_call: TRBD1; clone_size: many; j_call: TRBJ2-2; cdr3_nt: TGTGCCAGCAGCGTGACCGGGACAGGGATTTACCCCGGGGAGCTGTTTTTT; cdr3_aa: CASSVTGTGIYPGELFF
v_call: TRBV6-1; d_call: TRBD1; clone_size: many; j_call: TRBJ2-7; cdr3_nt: TGTGCCAGCAACAAAAGACAGGGACCAACCTACGAGCAGTACTTC; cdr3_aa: CASNKRQGPTYEQYF
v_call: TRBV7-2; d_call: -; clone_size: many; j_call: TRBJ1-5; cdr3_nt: TGTGCCAGCAGCTTAGGAATGGGGTCACGTCAGCCCCAGCATTTT; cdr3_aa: CASSLGMGSRQPQHF
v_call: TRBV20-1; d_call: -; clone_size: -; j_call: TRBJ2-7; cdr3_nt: TGCAGTGCCAAGCGACGGTATACGTACGAGCAGTACTTC; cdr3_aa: CSAKRRYTYEQYF
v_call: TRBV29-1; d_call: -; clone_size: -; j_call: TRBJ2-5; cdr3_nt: TGCAGCGTTGATGGGAGGCTAGCACCTCAAGAGACCCAGTACTTC; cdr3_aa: CSVDGRLAPQETQYF
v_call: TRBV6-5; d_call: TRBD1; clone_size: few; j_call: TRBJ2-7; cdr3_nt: TGTGCCAGCAGAACCAGGGGGATCTACGAGCAGTACTTC; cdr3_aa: CASRTRGIYEQYF
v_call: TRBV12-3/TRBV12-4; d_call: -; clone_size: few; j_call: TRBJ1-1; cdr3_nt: TGTGCCAGCAGTTTTTCGGGAGGGTCGAACACTGAAGCTTTCTTT; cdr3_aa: CASSFSGGSNTEAFF
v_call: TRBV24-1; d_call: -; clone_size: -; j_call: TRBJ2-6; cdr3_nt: TGTGCCACCAGTGACCCCGGGTCAGGGGCCAACGTCCTGACTTTC; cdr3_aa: CATSDPGSGANVLTF
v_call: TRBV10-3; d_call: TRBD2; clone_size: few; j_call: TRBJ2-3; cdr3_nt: TGTGCCATCACGGCAGCGGGAAGTGGGGATACGCAGTATTTT; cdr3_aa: CAITAAGSGDTQYF
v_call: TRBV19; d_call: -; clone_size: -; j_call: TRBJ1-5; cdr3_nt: TGTGCCAGTAGTATCGGCGTGACCCAAGGGAATCAGCCCCAGCATTTT; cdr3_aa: CASSIGVTQGNQPQHF
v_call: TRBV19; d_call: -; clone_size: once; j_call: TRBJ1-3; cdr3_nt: TGTGCCAGTACCCTCGGGCGAGGGCTCGGAAACACCATATATTTT; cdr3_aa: CASTLGRGLGNTIYF
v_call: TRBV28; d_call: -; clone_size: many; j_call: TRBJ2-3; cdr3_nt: TGTGCCAGCAGTCCAACCATCTACACAGATACGCAGTATTTT; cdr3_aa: CASSPTIYTDTQYF
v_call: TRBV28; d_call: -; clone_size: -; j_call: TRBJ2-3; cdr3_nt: TGTGCCAGCAGTTCACGGGACGGAACAGATACGCAGTATTTT; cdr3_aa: CASSSRDGTDTQYF
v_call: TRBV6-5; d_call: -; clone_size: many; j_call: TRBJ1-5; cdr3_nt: TGTGCCAGCAGTTACGCGGGGGGGGGCAATCAGCCCCAGCATTTT; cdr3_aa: CASSYAGGGNQPQHF
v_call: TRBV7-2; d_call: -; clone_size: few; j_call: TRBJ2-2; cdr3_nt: TGTGCCAGCACCTCGCGGTCCACCGGGGAGCTGTTTTTT; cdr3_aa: CASTSRSTGELFF
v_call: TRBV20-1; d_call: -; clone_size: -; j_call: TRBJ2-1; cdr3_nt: TGCAGTGCCCCGGGCTTTGGGGCCAATGAGCAGTTCTTC; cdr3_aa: CSAPGFGANEQFF
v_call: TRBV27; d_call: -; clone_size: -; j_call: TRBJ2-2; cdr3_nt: TGTGCCAGCAGCATAAGACAGTTCTCGACCGGGGAGCTGTTTTTT; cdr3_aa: CASSIRQFSTGELFF
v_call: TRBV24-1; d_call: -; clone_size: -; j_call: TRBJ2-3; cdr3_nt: TGTGCCACCAGTTGGACTTCTAGCACAGATACGCAGTATTTT; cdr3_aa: CATSWTSSTDTQYF
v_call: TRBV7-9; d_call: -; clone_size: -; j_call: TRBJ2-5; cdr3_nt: TGTGCCAGCAGCATTATTTCCGGACAGAAAGAGACCCAGTACTTC; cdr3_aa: CASSIISGQKETQYF
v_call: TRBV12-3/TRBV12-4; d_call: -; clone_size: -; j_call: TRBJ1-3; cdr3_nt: TGTGCCAGCAGTTTCCCAGGTGGAAACACCATATATTTT; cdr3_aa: CASSFPGGNTIYF
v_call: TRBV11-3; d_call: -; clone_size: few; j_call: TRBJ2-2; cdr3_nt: TGTGCCAGCAGCTTAGGAAGGCTAATCAGCACCGGGGAGCTGTTTTTT; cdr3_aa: CASSLGRLISTGELFF
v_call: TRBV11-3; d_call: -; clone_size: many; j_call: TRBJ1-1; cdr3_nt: TGTGCCAGCAGCTTAGATCTCCGCAGGGGAAGGACTGAAGCTTTCTTT; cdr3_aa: CASSLDLRRGRTEAFF
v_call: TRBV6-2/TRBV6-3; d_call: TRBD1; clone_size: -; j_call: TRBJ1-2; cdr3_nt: TGTGCCAGCAGTTACCGGACAGGCTCGCTCTATGGCTACACCTTC; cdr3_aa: CASSYRTGSLYGYTF
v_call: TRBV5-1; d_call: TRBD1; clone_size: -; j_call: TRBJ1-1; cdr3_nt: TGCGCCAGCAGCGAGGGACAGTCGAACACTGAAGCTTTCTTT; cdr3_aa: CASSEGQSNTEAFF
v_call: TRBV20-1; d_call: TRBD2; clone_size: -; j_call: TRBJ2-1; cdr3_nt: TGCAGTGCTAGACTAGCGGAGTCCTACAATGAGCAGTTCTTC; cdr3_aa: CSARLAESYNEQFF
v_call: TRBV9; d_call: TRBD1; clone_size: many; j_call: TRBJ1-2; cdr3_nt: TGTGCCAGCAGCGTAGCCGGACAGGCCCCCGGAGGCTACACCTTC; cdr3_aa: CASSVAGQAPGGYTF
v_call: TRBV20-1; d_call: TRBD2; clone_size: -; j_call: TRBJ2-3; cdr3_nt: TGCAGTGCTAGACACCCGGGACTAGCGGGAGATGCGCAGTATTTT; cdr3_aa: CSARHPGLAGDAQYF
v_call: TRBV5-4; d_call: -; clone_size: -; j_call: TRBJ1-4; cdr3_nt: TGTGCCAGCAGCTCTTTCCAGTCTAATGAAAAACTGTTTTTT; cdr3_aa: CASSSFQSNEKLFF
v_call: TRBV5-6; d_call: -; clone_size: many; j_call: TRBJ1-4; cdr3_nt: TGTGCCAGCAGCTTGGAAGGAGGGTGGCGTAATGAAAAACTGTTTTTT; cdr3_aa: CASSLEGGWRNEKLFF
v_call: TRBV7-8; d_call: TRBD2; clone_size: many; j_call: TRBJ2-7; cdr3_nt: TGTGCCAGCAGCCTCGAGGCTAGCGGGTTCTACGAGCAGTACTTC; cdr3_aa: CASSLEASGFYEQYF
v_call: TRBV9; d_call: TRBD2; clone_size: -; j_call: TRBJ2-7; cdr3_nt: TGTGCCAGCAGCGCCACCGGGACTAGCGGGGGCTACGAGCAGTACTTC; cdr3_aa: CASSATGTSGGYEQYF
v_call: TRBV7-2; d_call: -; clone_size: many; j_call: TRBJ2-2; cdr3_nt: TGTGCCAGCAGCTTAGGCATAGGGGTCAACACCGGGGAGCTGTTTTTT; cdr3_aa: CASSLGIGVNTGELFF
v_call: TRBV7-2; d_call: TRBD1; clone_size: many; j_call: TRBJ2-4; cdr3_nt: TGTGCCAGCAGCCTAGACAGGGGTCGGAACATTCAGTACTTC; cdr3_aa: CASSLDRGRNIQYF
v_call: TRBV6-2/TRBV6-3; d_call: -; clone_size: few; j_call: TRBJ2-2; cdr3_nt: TGTGCCAGCAGTTACTTAGGACGGGCGAACACCGGGGAGCTGTTTTTT; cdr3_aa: CASSYLGRANTGELFF
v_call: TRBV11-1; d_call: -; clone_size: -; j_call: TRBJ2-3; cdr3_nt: TGTGCCAGCAGCGTCTCCCGGAGCACAGATACGCAGTATTTT; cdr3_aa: CASSVSRSTDTQYF
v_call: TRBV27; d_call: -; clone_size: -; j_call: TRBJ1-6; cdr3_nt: TGTGCCAGCAGTTTAATCCCAGGTGGTAATTCACCCCTCCACTTT; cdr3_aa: CASSLIPGGNSPLHF
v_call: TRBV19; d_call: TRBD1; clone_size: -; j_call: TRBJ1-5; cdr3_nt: TGTGCCAGTAGTATCGGGACAGGGAAACATAGCAATCAGCCCCAGCATTTT; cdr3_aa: CASSIGTGKHSNQPQHF
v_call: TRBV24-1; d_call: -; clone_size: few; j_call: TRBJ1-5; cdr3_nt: TGTGCCACCAGTGACCCGGGTTCCGATCAGCCCCAGCATTTT; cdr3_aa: CATSDPGSDQPQHF
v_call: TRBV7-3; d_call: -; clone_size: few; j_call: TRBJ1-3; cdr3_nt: TGTGCCAGCAAGGACACGCACTCTGGAAACACCATATATTTT; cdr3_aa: CASKDTHSGNTIYF
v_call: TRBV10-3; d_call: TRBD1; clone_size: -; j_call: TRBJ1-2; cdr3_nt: TGTGCCATCAGTCCTGGACAGGAGACCTATGGCTACACCTTC; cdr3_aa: CAISPGQETYGYTF
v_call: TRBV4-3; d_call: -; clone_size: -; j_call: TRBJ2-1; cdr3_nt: TGCGCCAGCAGCCAAAACAACCTAGCTTACAATGAGCAGTTCTTC; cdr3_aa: CASSQNNLAYNEQFF
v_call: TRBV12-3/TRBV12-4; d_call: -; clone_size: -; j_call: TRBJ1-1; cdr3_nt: TGTGCCAGCAGTGCCGGGGCTCGGGAAGCTGAAGCTTTCTTT; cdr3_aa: CASSAGAREAEAFF
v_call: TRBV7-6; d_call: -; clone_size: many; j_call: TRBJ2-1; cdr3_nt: TGTGCCAGCAGCTTAAAGCAGTACAATGAGCAGTTCTTC; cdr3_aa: CASSLKQYNEQFF
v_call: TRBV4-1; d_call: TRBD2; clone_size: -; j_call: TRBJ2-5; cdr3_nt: TGCGCCAGCAGCCAAGGGTGGGAGGGATCGGCCCAGTACTTC; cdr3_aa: CASSQGWEGSAQYF
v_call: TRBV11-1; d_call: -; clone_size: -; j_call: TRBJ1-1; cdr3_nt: TGTGCCAGCAGCCCCACCCTATCGACAGGATCAAACACTGAAGCTTTCTTT; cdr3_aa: CASSPTLSTGSNTEAFF